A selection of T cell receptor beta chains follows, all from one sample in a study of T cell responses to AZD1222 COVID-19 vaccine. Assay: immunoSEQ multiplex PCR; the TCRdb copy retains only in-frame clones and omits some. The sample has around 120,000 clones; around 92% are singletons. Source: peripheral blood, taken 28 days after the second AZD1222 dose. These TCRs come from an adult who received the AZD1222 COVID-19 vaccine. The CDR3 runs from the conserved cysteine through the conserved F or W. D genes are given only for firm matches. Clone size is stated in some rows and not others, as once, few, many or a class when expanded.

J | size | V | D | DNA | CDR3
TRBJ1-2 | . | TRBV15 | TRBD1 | TGTGCCACCAGCAGAGATCGGAGGGGGCAGGGCTATGGCTACACCTTC | CATSRDRRGQGYGYTF
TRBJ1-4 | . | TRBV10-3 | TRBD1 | TGTGCCATCAGTGCGTGGGACAGTAGCTCCAATGAAAAACTGTTTTTT | CAISAWDSSSNEKLFF
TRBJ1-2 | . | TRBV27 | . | TGTGCCAGCAGTTTCAGTTTCTCGGACTATGGCTACACCTTC | CASSFSFSDYGYTF
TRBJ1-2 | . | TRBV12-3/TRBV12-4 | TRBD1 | TGTGCCAGCACCCAGGGGGAAAACTATGGCTACACCTTC | CASTQGENYGYTF
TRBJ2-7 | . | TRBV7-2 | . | TGTGCCAGCACCCAAGGGACTTCATACTACGAGCAGTACTTC | CASTQGTSYYEQYF
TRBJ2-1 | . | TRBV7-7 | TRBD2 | TGTGCTAGCAGCCCAGTAGCGGGGCTGAACAATGAGCAGTTCTTC | CASSPVAGLNNEQFF
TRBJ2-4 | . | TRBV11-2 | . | TGTGCCAGCAGCCCCCCAGGGGCCAAAAACATTCAGTACTTC | CASSPPGAKNIQYF
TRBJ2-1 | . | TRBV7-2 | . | TGTGCCAGCAGCGCGTATGGGGCCTCCTACAATGAGCAGTTCTTC | CASSAYGASYNEQFF
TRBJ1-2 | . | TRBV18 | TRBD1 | TGTGCCAGCTCACGAGAGACAGGGACCTATGGCTACACCTTC | CASSRETGTYGYTF
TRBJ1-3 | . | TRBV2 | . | TGTGCCAGCAGTGCAGGTAGCTCTGGAAACACCATATATTTT | CASSAGSSGNTIYF
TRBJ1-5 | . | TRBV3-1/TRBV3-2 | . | TGTGCCAGCAGCCAAGATATCGGGGGTCAGCCCCAGCATTTT | CASSQDIGGQPQHF
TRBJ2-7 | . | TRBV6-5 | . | TGTGCCAGCAGTAAGACAGAATACGAGCAGTACTTC | CASSKTEYEQYF
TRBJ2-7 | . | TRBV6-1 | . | TGTGCCAGCAGTGAAGGGGTAGGAGGGTCCTACGAGCAGTACTTC | CASSEGVGGSYEQYF
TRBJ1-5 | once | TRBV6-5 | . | TGTGCCAGCAGGGGCAGCAATAGCAATCAGCCCCAGCATTTT | CASRGSNSNQPQHF
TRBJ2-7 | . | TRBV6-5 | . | TGTGCCAGCATACCCCCCCCGGGGTACGAGCAGTACTTC | CASIPPPGYEQYF
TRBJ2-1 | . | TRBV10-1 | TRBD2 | TGCGCCAGCAGTAACCCCGGTTGGGGGACTAGCGGCAATGAGCAGTTCTTC | CASSNPGWGTSGNEQFF
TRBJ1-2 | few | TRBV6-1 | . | TGTGCCAGCAGTGAAGCGGGGCAGAAGCTTGCCTATGCGGGGGGCTACACCTTC | CASSEAGQKLAYAGGYTF
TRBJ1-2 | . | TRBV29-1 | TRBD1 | TGCAGCGTGGTAAGACAGGGGAAATATGGCTACACCTTC | CSVVRQGKYGYTF
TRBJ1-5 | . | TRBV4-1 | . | TGCGCCAGCAGCAAAGCAGGGGCCGGACAGCCCCAGCATTTT | CASSKAGAGQPQHF
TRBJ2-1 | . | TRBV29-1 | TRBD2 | TGCAGCGTTTCCTCGACTAGCGGGGGTTCCGATGAGCAGTTCTTC | CSVSSTSGGSDEQFF
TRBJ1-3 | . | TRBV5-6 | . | TGTGCCAGCAGCTTTCAGGGCATCTCTGGAAACACCATATATTTT | CASSFQGISGNTIYF
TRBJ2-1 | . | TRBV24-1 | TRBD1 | TGTGCCACCAGTGCTCCACGGGACAGTCTCAACAATGAGCAGTTCTTC | CATSAPRDSLNNEQFF
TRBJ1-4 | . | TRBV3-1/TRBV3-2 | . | TGTGCCAGCAGCCAAGCTCCTTTTGGTCCCACTAATGAAAAACTGTTTTTT | CASSQAPFGPTNEKLFF
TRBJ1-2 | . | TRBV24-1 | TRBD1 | TGTGCCACCAGTGATCCCGGGACTCAGGGGGGTGAGGACTATGGCTACACCTTC | CATSDPGTQGGEDYGYTF
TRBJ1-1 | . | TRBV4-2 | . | TGTGCCAGCAGCCCTACAGTAGGGCAAACTGAAGCTTTCTTT | CASSPTVGQTEAFF
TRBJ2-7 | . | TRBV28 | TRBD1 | TGTGCCAGCAGCCAGGACAGGGGGAATTTCAATTACGAGCAGTACTTC | CASSQDRGNFNYEQYF
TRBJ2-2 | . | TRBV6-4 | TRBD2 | TGTGCCAGCAGTGACTCTTATAGTTCACTAGCGGGAGGAGACACCGGGGAGCTGTTTTTT | CASSDSYSSLAGGDTGELFF
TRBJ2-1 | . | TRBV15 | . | TGTGCCACCAGCAGAGGAGGGTTCCCCTACAATGAGCAGTTCTTC | CATSRGGFPYNEQFF
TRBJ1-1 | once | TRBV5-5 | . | TGTGCCAGCAGCGCCTGGTTGAACACTGAAGCTTTCTTT | CASSAWLNTEAFF
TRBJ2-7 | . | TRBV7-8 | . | TGTGCCAGCAGCTTAAGGTGGGCAGGCAACTACGAGCAGTACTTC | CASSLRWAGNYEQYF
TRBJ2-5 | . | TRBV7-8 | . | TGTGCCAGCAGCCCAAGAGGGGAGACCCAGTACTTC | CASSPRGETQYF
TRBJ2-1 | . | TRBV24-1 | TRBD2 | TGTGCCACCAGTAAGTGGGCGGGAGGGGACAATGAGCAGTTCTTC | CATSKWAGGDNEQFF
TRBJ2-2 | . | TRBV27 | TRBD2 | TGTGCCAGCAGTTCCCCCACGGGGGGATTAAACACCGGGGAGCTGTTTTTT | CASSSPTGGLNTGELFF
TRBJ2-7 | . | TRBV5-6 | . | TGTGCCAGCAGCTTGGGCAGGGCGGGCTCTGAGCAGTACTTC | CASSLGRAGSEQYF
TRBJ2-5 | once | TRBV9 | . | TGTGCCAGCAGCCCCCGCCCCGGGGAGACCCAGTACTTC | CASSPRPGETQYF
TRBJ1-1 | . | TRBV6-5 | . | TGTGCCAGCAGTTACTCGAGCGGGGGAAGCACTGAAGCTTTCTTT | CASSYSSGGSTEAFF
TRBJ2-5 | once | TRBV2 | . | TGTGCCAGCAGTGGGAGTGTTGAGACCCAGTACTTC | CASSGSVETQYF
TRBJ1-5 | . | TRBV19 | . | TGTGCCTCCGGACTCTTTAAGCCCCAGCATTTT | CASGLFKPQHF
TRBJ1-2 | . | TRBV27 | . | TGTGCCAGCAGTTTAAGGGGATGGAATGGCTACACCTTC | CASSLRGWNGYTF
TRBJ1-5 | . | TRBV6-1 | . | TGTGCCAGCAGCGAATATACAGGGAAAGGTAATCAGCCCCAGCATTTT | CASSEYTGKGNQPQHF
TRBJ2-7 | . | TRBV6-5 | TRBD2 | TGTGCCAGCAGTTCCGGGACTAGCGGGATGGTCTACGAGCAGTACTTC | CASSSGTSGMVYEQYF
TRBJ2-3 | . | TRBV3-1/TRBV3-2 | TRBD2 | TGTGCCAGCAGCCCCCTATATTTGAGCGGGAGGATGGGGGGGGGCACAGATACGCAGTATTTT | CASSPLYLSGRMGGGTDTQYF
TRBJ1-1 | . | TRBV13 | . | TGTGCCAGCAGCTCTCGGGACATGGGACTGAACACTGAAGCTTTCTTT | CASSSRDMGLNTEAFF